Listed below are T cell receptor beta chains from one sample, sequenced in a study of shared clonotypes between healthy human individuals. The data were produced by immunoSEQ multiplex PCR, yet TCRdb's version contains in-frame clones alone and is incomplete. The table lists 2 million to 2.5 million clones, approximately 90% of them singletons. Source material: naive CD4+ T cells from PBMCs. Receptors were obtained from a man aged 18 to 30 in good health. Some clones in this sample may be carry-over from other donors' samples. The CDR3 runs from the conserved cysteine through the conserved F or W. Fields, in order: V gene, clone size, D gene, J gene, CDR3 DNA, CDR3 protein. A D gene is named only where the DNA matches it firmly. Expanded clones are given a class, and other clones once, few, many or no size at all.

V gene: TRBV6-5
clone size: few
D gene: .
J gene: TRBJ1-1
CDR3 DNA: TGTGCCAGCAGTTACCCCGCATTAGGGAGGACTGAAGCTTTCTTT
CDR3 protein: CASSYPALGRTEAFF

V gene: TRBV6-1
clone size: .
D gene: .
J gene: TRBJ1-2
CDR3 DNA: TGTGCCAGCAGCCGTACTCAGGGACCCTATGGCTACACCTTC
CDR3 protein: CASSRTQGPYGYTF

V gene: TRBV2
clone size: .
D gene: .
J gene: TRBJ1-2
CDR3 DNA: TGTGCCAGCAGTGAAGATAGGGTTCACTATGGCTACACCTTC
CDR3 protein: CASSEDRVHYGYTF

V gene: TRBV15
clone size: .
D gene: .
J gene: TRBJ2-3
CDR3 DNA: TGTGCCACCAGCAGAGATAAGGCAAGGGGGAGCACAGATACGCAGTATTTT
CDR3 protein: CATSRDKARGSTDTQYF

V gene: TRBV28
clone size: .
D gene: TRBD2
J gene: TRBJ2-7
CDR3 DNA: TGTGCCAGCAGTCAGGGACTAGCGGGATCCCGCTCCTACGAGCAGTACTTC
CDR3 protein: CASSQGLAGSRSYEQYF

V gene: TRBV27
clone size: .
D gene: .
J gene: TRBJ2-7
CDR3 DNA: TGTGCCAGCAGGTTTAGTTGGAGCGTCAGGAACGAGCAGTACTTC
CDR3 protein: CASRFSWSVRNEQYF

V gene: TRBV19
clone size: few
D gene: .
J gene: TRBJ2-7
CDR3 DNA: TGTGCCAGTAGTAGAGGGACCGGGGCCGAGCAGTACTTC
CDR3 protein: CASSRGTGAEQYF

V gene: TRBV10-3
clone size: .
D gene: .
J gene: TRBJ2-2
CDR3 DNA: TGTGCCATTGCAGAGGGGCAGCTTAACACCGGGGAGCTGTTTTTT
CDR3 protein: CAIAEGQLNTGELFF

V gene: TRBV7-9
clone size: .
D gene: TRBD1
J gene: TRBJ2-1
CDR3 DNA: TGTGCCAGCAGCTCCGTACAGGGGGAACTGTACAATGAGCAGTTCTTC
CDR3 protein: CASSSVQGELYNEQFF

V gene: TRBV7-2
clone size: .
D gene: TRBD1
J gene: TRBJ1-1
CDR3 DNA: TGTGCCAGCAGCTTTGACAGGGTATGGAGGAACACTGAAGCTTTCTTT
CDR3 protein: CASSFDRVWRNTEAFF